Shown below are 27 T cell receptor beta chains from a single sample sequenced in a study of blood T cell repertoires in COVID-19. Sequencing was performed with immunoSEQ multiplex PCR; in TCRdb, only in-frame clones are kept and a portion is missing. The data show 300,000 to 400,000 clones, about 91% seen once. What was sequenced was peripheral blood. The receptors shown here come from a man aged 25-40 years with COVID-19, enrolled during active disease.

The chain recombines TRBV7-9 with TRBJ1-6, with 8 bases lining up with TRBD1. Germline CDR1 reads SEHNR; CDR2 reads FQNEAQ (reference sequence). V gave up 4 bases and J gave up 10 bases; unmatched junction bases: 9. This CDR3 region has 15 residues. CDR3 bases: TGTGCCAGCAGCTCAACAGGGACAGGTCGCTCACCCCTCCACTTT. It yields the protein CASSSTGTGRSPLHF.

V is TRBV5-1 and J is TRBJ2-1; tentative D call: TRBD2 (6 bases). Germline V gene lookup returns CDR1 SGHRS and CDR2 YFSETQ. The ends were cut back, 0 bases at V and 6 bases at J, with 16 bases in the middle. This CDR3 contains 16 residues. The chain's CDR3 is CASSLGGTRGLNEQFF. Written as DNA, the CDR3 is TGCGCCAGCAGCTTGGGGGGGACTCGAGGGCTCAATGAGCAGTTCTTC. The variable domain in full, completed from reference TRBV5-1 and TRBJ2-1, reads KAGVTQTPRYLIKTRGQQVTLSCSPISGHRSVSWYQQTPGQGLQFLFEYFSETQRNKGNFPGRFSGRQFSNSRSEMNVSTLELGDSALYLCASSLGGTRGLNEQFFGPGTRLTVL.

The CDR3 sequence: CSVRGQSEGYTF. As DNA, the CDR3 is TGCAGCGTGCGAGGACAGTCGGAGGGCTACACCTTC. The genes are TRBV29-1 and TRBJ1-2; D might be TRBD1 (6 bases). Germline V gene sequence: CDR1 SQVTM, CDR2 ANQGSEA. The CDR3 totals 12 residues. Between the trimmed V and J ends, which lost 6 bases and 8 bases, there was a span of 16 bases.

The chain carries TRBV10-3 and TRBJ1-5; 8 positions match TRBD1. This CDR3 contains 14 residues. Trimming removed 3 bases from V and 8 bases from J; junction bases left unmatched: 6. Germline loops: CDR1 ENHRY, CDR2 SYGVKD. The CDR3 DNA follows: TGTGCCATCAGTGAACAGGGGGTAGTTAAGCCCCAGCATTTT. Amino acid sequence: CAISEQGVVKPQHF.

Remarks on this clone: The identical CDR3 is also encoded by other nucleotide sequences in the sample. The V gene is TRBV7-2, the J gene TRBJ1-3, with D unclear. V was pared by 1 base and J by 0 bases, with 4 bases between. The germline CDR1 and CDR2 sequences are SGHTA and FQGNSA. The CDR3 loop spans 14 amino acids. The CDR3 loop is CASSLVSSGNTIYF. The CDR3 DNA sequence: TGTGCCAGCAGCTTAGTGAGCTCTGGAAACACCATATATTTT.

This chain links TRBV11-2 with TRBJ2-3, with TRBD2 identical over 7 bases. V dropped 4 bases and J dropped 4; count of bases not matched to a gene: 14. CDR1 is SGHAT and CDR2 is FQNNGV in the germline V gene. CDR3 length: 17 amino acids. The CDR3 sequence: CASSSRTGTTPADTQYF. The CDR3 DNA reads as TGTGCCAGCAGCTCCCGAACCGGGACTACCCCCGCAGATACGCAGTATTTT.

This chain connects TRBV5-1 to TRBJ1-2; TRBD1 matches 7 bases. Germline-derived CDR1 and CDR2 are SGHRS and YFSETQ. The CDR3 covers 14 residues. Trimming cost V 2 bases and J 7 bases; bases outside gene matches: 8. CDR3 coding DNA: TGCGCCAGCAGCTTAGGCACAGGGGCGATTGGCTACACCTTC. This gives the protein CASSLGTGAIGYTF.

The DNA for the CDR3 is TGTGTGACAGGGCTGCACACAGATACGCAGTATTTT. It is translated as CVTGLHTDTQYF. The rearrangement uses TRBV6-5 and TRBJ2-3; 7 positions match TRBD1. Germline V lookup: CDR1 MNHEY, CDR2 SVGAGI. The CDR3 runs 12 residues.

The chain recombines TRBV5-1 with TRBJ2-7, with 11 bases matching TRBD1. Trimming removed 3 bases from V and 3 bases from J; junction bases left unmatched: 2. CDR1 SGHRS and CDR2 YFSETQ come from the germline V gene. CDR3 length: 14 residues. Written as DNA, the CDR3 is TGCGCCAGCAGCTCCGGGACAGGGGGCTACGAGCAGTACTTC. Encoded protein: CASSSGTGGYEQYF.

The chain couples TRBV5-4 to TRBJ1-6, with TRBD1 identical over 8 bases. Germline values: CDR1 SGHNT, CDR2 YYREEE (reference sequence). The CDR3 is 15 residues long. V lost 4 bases to trimming and J lost 3 bases; unmatched junction nucleotides: 3. CDR3 loop: CASSPGQGYNSPLHF. Written as DNA, the CDR3 is TGTGCCAGCAGCCCTGGACAGGGCTATAATTCACCCCTCCACTTT.

The chain recombines TRBV18 with TRBJ2-2; TRBD1 agrees at 11 bases. This CDR3 has 18 amino acids. J gave up 5 bases and V 0 bases, and 8 bases lay outside the gene matches. CDR1 KGHSH and CDR2 LQKENI come from the germline V gene. Here the CDR3 DNA reads TGTGCCAGCTCACCACCGAATTCCGGGACAGGGGGGACCGGGGAGCTGTTTTTT. It is translated as CASSPPNSGTGGTGELFF.

The V call is TRBV11-3, the J call TRBJ2-2, with a possible D match to TRBD1 (6 bases). Trimming shortened V by 2 bases and J by 5 bases, and 12 bases separated the two germline ends. The CDR3 covers 15 residues. CDR1 is SGHNT and CDR2 is YENEEA in the germline V gene. CDR3 loop: CASSLNGGATGELFF. The DNA for the CDR3 is TGTGCCAGCAGCTTAAATGGGGGCGCGACCGGGGAGCTGTTTTTT.

The rearrangement links TRBV19 to TRBJ2-3, with TRBD2 matching over 10 bases. The CDR3 spans 15 residues. V trimming: 5 bases; J trimming: 4 bases; junction bases outside the gene matches: 6. Germline V gene sequence: CDR1 LNHDA, CDR2 SQIVND (reference sequence). As DNA, the CDR3 is TGTGCCAGTAGTCGGACTAGCGGTATTCCAGATACGCAGTATTTT. It codes for CASSRTSGIPDTQYF.

This clone has more than one count but fewer than ten. The genes are TRBV27 and TRBJ2-7; maybe TRBD2 (5 bases). In germline, CDR1 is MNHEY, CDR2 SMNVEV (reference sequence). The length of the CDR3 is 16 residues. Deletions cut 8 bases from V and 2 bases from J, with 22 bases between. Here the CDR3 DNA reads TGTGCCAGCCGCGAACCTGGCAGGAGCGGAACCTACGAGCAGTACTTC. Translated, it gives CASREPGRSGTYEQYF.

V and J are TRBV25-1 and TRBJ2-5; 7 bases fit TRBD1. The CDR3 contains 15 residues. The V segment lost 5 bases and the J segment 0 bases; nucleotides outside the gene matches: 6. The germline gives CDR1 MGHDK, CDR2 SYGVNS. The CDR3 reads CASSMFRGYQETQYF. CDR3 sequence (DNA): TGTGCCAGCAGTATGTTCAGGGGGTACCAAGAGACCCAGTACTTC. Full variable domain (rest looked up from reference TRBV25-1 and TRBJ2-5): EADIYQTPRYLVIGTGKKITLECSQTMGHDKMYWYQQDPGMELHLIHYSYGVNSTEKGDLSSESTVSRIRTEHFPLTLESARPSHTSQYLCASSMFRGYQETQYFGPGTRLLVL.

This chain links TRBV30 with TRBJ2-7; TRBD1 aligns across 9 bases. Germline V gives CDR1 GTSNPN, CDR2 SVGIG (reference sequence). With 2 bases clipped from V and 9 bases from J, the junction kept 8 bases outside the gene matches. CDR3 size: 13 residues. The CDR3 region is CAWSPPPGQGQYF. The CDR3 nucleotides read TGTGCCTGGAGTCCTCCCCCGGGACAGGGGCAGTACTTC.

The chain is built from TRBV7-2 and TRBJ2-3; 8 bases are shared with TRBD1. CDR3 length: 16 amino acids. Trimming removed 5 bases from V and 1 base from J; junction bases left unmatched: 8. CDR1 is SGHTA and CDR2 is FQGNSA in the germline V gene. CDR3 nucleotide sequence: TGTGCCAGCAGCCTTGTCCCGGGACAGGGCACAGATACGCAGTATTTT. Translated: CASSLVPGQGTDTQYF.

The chain has TRBV15 and TRBJ1-5, with a weak D call TRBD1 (5 bases). CDR1 and CDR2 from the germline V gene are LNHNV and YYDKDF (reference sequence). This CDR3 region has 15 residues. The V end lost 1 base, the J end lost 7 bases, and 14 bases lay between the germline ends. The CDR3 bases are TGTGCCACCAGCAGAGTGGGCAGGGAGGACCAGCCCCAGCATTTT. As protein: CATSRVGREDQPQHF.

The genes are TRBV6-5 and TRBJ1-3; the match to TRBD1 covers 8 bases. This CDR3 spans 13 amino acids. J was trimmed by 8 bases and V by 4 bases; bases with no gene match: 4. CDR1 MNHEY and CDR2 SVGAGI come from the germline V gene. CDR3 sequence reads: CASSFQGADTIYF. The CDR3 DNA is TGTGCCAGCAGTTTCCAGGGGGCGGACACCATATATTTT.

The V and J genes are TRBV28 and TRBJ2-1; TRBD2 agrees at 8 bases. CDR1 is MDHEN, CDR2 SYDVKM, per germline. With 6 bases clipped from V and 5 bases from J, the junction kept 3 bases outside the gene matches. The CDR3 spans 13 residues. The CDR3 DNA follows: TGTGCCAGCAGACAGACTAGCGACAATGAGCAGTTCTTC. Translating gives CASRQTSDNEQFF.

The chain links TRBV27 to TRBJ2-7; 7 bases map to TRBD1. V shed 2 bases, J shed 0 bases, and the junction held 1 base outside the gene matches. This CDR3 region has 14 residues. Germline V gene data show CDR1 as MNHEY and CDR2 as SMNVEV (reference sequence). In nucleotides, the CDR3 is TGTGCCAGCAGTTTAGGACAGGACTCCTACGAGCAGTACTTC. The encoded protein is CASSLGQDSYEQYF.

This chain connects TRBV30 to TRBJ1-5; 7 nucleotides align to TRBD1. J gave up 7 bases and V 3 bases, and 15 bases lay outside the gene matches. Germline CDR1 and CDR2: GTSNPN and SVGIG (reference sequence). This CDR3 is built from 16 residues. The CDR3 loop reads CAWSAPRTGLGQPQHF. The CDR3 bases are TGTGCCTGGAGCGCACCTCGGACAGGTTTGGGACAGCCCCAGCATTTT.

V is TRBV5-1 and J is TRBJ1-1, with 8 bases that match TRBD1. The CDR3 has 15 residues. Germline CDR1 and CDR2: SGHRS and YFSETQ. With V trimmed by 3 bases and J by 1 base, 5 bases remained unmatched. Here the CDR3 DNA reads TGCGCCAGCAGCTCGGGACAGGCTTCGAACACTGAAGCTTTCTTT. Translation: CASSSGQASNTEAFF.

This chain uses TRBV5-6 with TRBJ1-1, with TRBD1 matching over 7 bases. The germline CDR1 and CDR2 sequences are SGHDT and YYEEEE. J gave up 3 bases and V 0 bases, and 2 bases lay outside the gene matches. The CDR3 covers 14 residues. CDR3 sequence reads: CASSLATGDTEAFF. CDR3 in DNA: TGTGCCAGCAGCTTGGCCACAGGGGACACTGAAGCTTTCTTT.

The V call is TRBV27, the J call TRBJ2-3, with D perhaps matching TRBD2 (5 bases). There are 14 residues in the CDR3. Germline loops: CDR1 MNHEY, CDR2 SMNVEV (reference sequence). Trimming pared 2 bases from V and 2 bases from J, leaving 8 bases between. CDR3 residues: CASSLGLNTDTQYF. The CDR3 nucleotides are TGTGCCAGCAGTTTAGGACTGAACACAGATACGCAGTATTTT.

The chain employs TRBV4-1 and TRBJ1-5, with D unresolved. V lost 0 bases to trimming and J lost 3 bases, with 9 bases between them. The CDR3 sequence is 15 residues long. Looked up from germline, CDR1 is MGHRA and CDR2 is YSYEKL. The CDR3 DNA follows: TGCGCCAGCAGCCAAGATCACGGTTACAATCAGCCCCAGCATTTT. It specifies CASSQDHGYNQPQHF.

The V call is TRBV28, the J call TRBJ1-5; no firm D call. Trimming cost V 3 bases and J 11 bases, with 11 bases left between them. Germline CDR1 is MDHEN and CDR2 is SYDVKM. CDR3 length: 12 amino acids. CDR3 sequence: CASSFDLGAQHF. CDR3 coding DNA: TGTGCCAGCAGTTTCGACCTTGGAGCCCAGCATTTT.